Sequencing of this TCR beta chain was carried out in a study of spatial heterogeneity in lung cancer. Study context: TCR and UMI combinations that were unique each appeared, on average, more than ten times in raw reads. General study findings and limits: Tracking of ubiquitous and regional nonsynonymous mutations by counts of ubiquitous and regional expanded TCRs, respectively, was seen. Expanded intratumoral alpha and beta TCR counts tracked tumor mutation counts.

A remark on this clonotype: As yet, its antigen is unknown. Since it is a stray read in a library aimed at alpha chains, this beta chain has a size that is not meaningful.

This CDR3 contains 18 residues. J was trimmed by 3 bases and V by 0 bases; bases with no gene match: 8. CDR1 is SGHTA and CDR2 is FQGNSA in the germline V gene. A single record per CDR3 protein comes from TCRdb applying MiXCR to the 5' RACE reads. The sample lists 5,500 to 7,000 distinct CDR3 sequences; roughly 8.2% were seen once. Time point meaning: sample taken at primary tumor resection. Sequencing of whole RNA from tumor, nontumor lung or frozen PBMC involved no sorting. The genes are TRBV7-2 and TRBJ2-2; 9 bases are a match to TRBD2. Sequencing used lung tumor tissue, obtained at surgery. This TCR came from a female donor with early-stage non-small cell lung cancer. The CDR3, as DNA: TGTGCCAGCAGCTTAGCCCTACCTAGCGGGACTTACACCGGGGAGCTGTTTTTT. Amino acids: CASSLALPSGTYTGELFF.